The sequence of this T cell receptor beta chain was determined in a study of blood T cell repertoires in COVID-19. Looking at the study overall: Sites across the United States, Italy and Spain contributed samples from acute and convalescent COVID-19. T cells, B-cell-depleted T cells, or PBMCs provided the cDNA or gDNA that served as material.

As handled by the study authors: For nucleated cells, counts were estimated from reference gene primer amplification. The protocol was immunoSEQ multiplex PCR, while the TCRdb copy is restricted to in-frame clones and leaves out a portion. V, J and clone size reflect that table, while D and trimming were determined from the DNA. The sample contains 91,000 or so clones, 80% to 95% of which appear only once. This CDR3 contains 14 residues. Trimming took 1 base from V and 4 from J, leaving 10 bases between them. Germline assignment: CDR1 KGHDR and CDR2 SFDVKD. The sample taken for sequencing was peripheral blood. This receptor was identified in a woman between 45 and 65 years old in a cohort sampled during active COVID-19. The chain employs TRBV24-1 and TRBJ2-7; D call uncertain. CDR3 sequence reads: CATSDFVAPYEQYF. CDR3 DNA: TGTGCCACCAGTGATTTCGTGGCACCATACGAGCAGTACTTC.